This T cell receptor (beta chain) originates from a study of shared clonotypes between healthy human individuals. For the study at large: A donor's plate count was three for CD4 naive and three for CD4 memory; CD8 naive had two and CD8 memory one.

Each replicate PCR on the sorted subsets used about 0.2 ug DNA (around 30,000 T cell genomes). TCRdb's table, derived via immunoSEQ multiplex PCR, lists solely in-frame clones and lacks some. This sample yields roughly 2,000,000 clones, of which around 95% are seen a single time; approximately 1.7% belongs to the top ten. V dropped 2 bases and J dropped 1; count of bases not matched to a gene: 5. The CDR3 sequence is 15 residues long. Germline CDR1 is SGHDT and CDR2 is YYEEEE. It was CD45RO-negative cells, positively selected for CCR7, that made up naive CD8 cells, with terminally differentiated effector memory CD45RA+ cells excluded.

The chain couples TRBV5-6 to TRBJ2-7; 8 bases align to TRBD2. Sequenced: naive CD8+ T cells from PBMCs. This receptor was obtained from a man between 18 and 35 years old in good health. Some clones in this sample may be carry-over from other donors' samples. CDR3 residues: CASSFYSSGSYEQYF. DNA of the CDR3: TGTGCCAGCAGCTTTTACTCTAGCGGGTCCTACGAGCAGTACTTC.